This TCR beta chain stems from a study of blood T cell repertoires in COVID-19. The CDR3 is 12 amino acids. Germline V gene data show CDR1 as SGHAT and CDR2 as FQDESV (reference sequence). V was cut by 4 bases and J by 6 bases, with 10 bases left in between. Measured with immunoSEQ multiplex PCR; TCRdb has only the in-frame clones, and not every one. The sample consists of approximately 180,000 clones, 70% to 90% of them appearing once. The clonotype originates from a human donor with active or convalescent COVID-19. The donor label of this sample is uncertain. Sequenced sample: peripheral blood. The genes are TRBV11-1 and TRBJ2-7; the D is unclear. CDR3 in amino acids: CASSSYASEQYF. The CDR3, as DNA: TGTGCCAGCAGCTCCTACGCCTCCGAGCAGTACTTC.